The 9 T cell receptor beta chains presented below share a single source sample, sequenced in a study of shared clonotypes between healthy human individuals. Profiled with immunoSEQ multiplex PCR; TCRdb holds only in-frame clones, not every one. The sample lists 2 million to 2.5 million clones, approximately 94% seen once, with around 0.13% in the top ten. Sequencing was performed on naive CD4+ T cells sorted from blood. Regarding subset: CD45RA+ positively selected. The source of these receptors is a man aged 18-30 years in good health.

This chain connects TRBV4-1 to TRBJ1-4; D is unresolved. This CDR3 has 13 amino acids. Germline V lookup: CDR1 MGHRA, CDR2 YSYEKL. V lost 8 bases and J 5 bases, leaving 12 bases between the germline ends. As DNA, the CDR3 is TGCGCCAGCCGGAGGACTGTCAATGAAAAACTGTTTTTT. It translates to CASRRTVNEKLFF.

This chain links TRBV7-8 with TRBJ1-6, with a possible D match to TRBD1 (6 bases). The CDR3 has 13 residues. The germline V gene encodes CDR1 SGHVS and CDR2 FQNEAQ. V shed 5 bases and J shed 11 bases, with 13 bases lying between them. CDR3 coding DNA: TGTGCCAGCAGCCCCGGACAGTCGGCACCCCTCCACTTT. Protein sequence: CASSPGQSAPLHF.

The J gene is TRBJ1-1, the V gene TRBV29-1; TRBD1 matches 7 bases. The CDR3 is 14 amino acids. CDR1 and CDR2 (germline): SQVTM, ANQGSEA. The trim removed 7 bases at V and 4 bases at J, leaving 12 bases unmatched. In DNA form, the CDR3 reads TGCAGCGCCGTGGTTACAGGGGTGGGCACTGAAGCTTTCTTT. Amino acids: CSAVVTGVGTEAFF.

In this sample, this clone turned up once. Additional DNA sequences in this sample encode the identical CDR3. V is TRBV9 and J is TRBJ2-7; D unresolved. Trimming pared 0 bases from V and 3 bases from J, leaving 4 bases between. CDR1 and CDR2 (germline): SGDLS, YYNGEE. CDR3 length: 12 residues. CDR3 DNA: TGTGCCAGCAGCGTAGAGGGCTACGAGCAGTACTTC. It is translated as CASSVEGYEQYF.

This sequence joins TRBV2 and TRBJ2-7; D perhaps matches TRBD2 (5 bases). V lost 6 bases, J lost 0 bases, and 12 bases lay in between. Germline-derived CDR1 and CDR2 are SNHLY and FYNNEI. The length of the CDR3 is 14 residues. The CDR3 here is CASRGRGHSYEQYF. In DNA, the CDR3 is TGTGCCAGCAGGGGTAGAGGGCACTCCTACGAGCAGTACTTC.

As to this clone: The same CDR3 arises from other DNA sequences in this sample as well. This chain's CDR3 is CASSLRGTYNSPLHF. The DNA for the CDR3 is TGTGCCAGCAGCTTAAGGGGTACCTATAATTCACCCCTCCACTTT. This chain joins TRBV7-2 and TRBJ1-6, with D tentatively TRBD1 (5 bases). V lost 2 bases and J 2 bases, leaving 7 bases between the germline ends. From germline, CDR1 is SGHTA and CDR2 FQGNSA. The CDR3 has 15 amino acids. Variable domain in full (rest from reference TRBV7-2 and TRBJ1-6): GAGVSQSPSNKVTEKGKDVELRCDPISGHTALYWYRQSLGQGLEFLIYFQGNSAPDKSGLPSDRFSAERTGGSVSTLTIQRTQQEDSAVYLCASSLRGTYNSPLHFGNGTRLTVT.

This chain's CDR3 is CASSLKREGRAVREQYF. The CDR3 DNA reads as TGTGCCAGCAGCCTGAAGCGGGAGGGCCGGGCTGTGAGGGAGCAGTACTTC. This chain uses TRBV12-1 with TRBJ2-7; the table gives TRBD2 as D, unverified against the DNA. TRBV12-1 is listed as a pseudogene. This CDR3 has 17 amino acids.

J is TRBJ1-2 and V is TRBV10-3; 7 bases line up with TRBD1. The V and J ends lost 1 base and 8 bases, in that order; junction bases with no gene match: 7. Germline V gives CDR1 ENHRY, CDR2 SYGVKD. The CDR3 sequence is 14 residues long. Here the CDR3 reads CAISEFEGAKGYTF. The DNA of the CDR3 is TGTGCCATCAGTGAGTTCGAGGGGGCGAAGGGCTACACCTTC.

The chain couples TRBV5-6 to TRBJ1-1, with TRBD1 matching over 10 bases. The CDR3 contains 15 residues. CDR1 is SGHDT and CDR2 is YYEEEE in the germline V gene. V was pared by 4 bases and J by 6 bases, with 9 bases of the junction left unmatched. The CDR3 region has the DNA TGTGCCAGCAGCCCAGACAGGGGGCTGATCTCTGAAGCTTTCTTT. Residues: CASSPDRGLISEAFF.